One and the same sample provided the 12 T cell receptor beta chains below, sequenced in a study of human T cells and chemical hapten exposure (dated by TCRdb to the early 2020s). The library relied on RACE. The reads were generated on a NextSeq 500. TCRdb reanalyzed the raw reads on its own, using fastp at Q25 for trimming and MiXCR for clone calling, and kept in-frame beta chains. CDR3 protein sequences are deduplicated, and each keeps its most common genes and DNA. Counted in this sample were 360,000 or so distinct CDR3 sequences; more than 5% of them appeared once. Around 5.6% of the sample is held by the ten biggest clonotypes. The time point label of this sample denotes: patch test 2, 6 weeks after DPC sensitization. This specimen's treatment or condition label, per the study, means: therapeutic diphenylcyclopropenone sensitization with weekly scalp DPC. This sample comprised whole blood, obtained in connection with sensitization to the hapten diphenylcyclopropenone (DPC). Receptors were obtained from a woman in her late teens or twenties with alopecia areata. Some clones in this sample may be carry-over from other donors' samples.

This clonotype turned up a few times. V and J are TRBV6-6 and TRBJ2-4; D not certain. CDR1 MNHNY and CDR2 SVGAGI come from the germline V gene (reference sequence). The CDR3 spans 13 residues. The V end was cut by 5 bases, the J end by 12 bases, with 17 bases between. CDR3 residues: CASSPEPPVPQYF. CDR3 coding DNA: TGTGCCAGCAGTCCGGAGCCCCCAGTCCCTCAGTACTTC.

This clonotype was recorded at least ten times. The genes are TRBV29-1 and TRBJ2-3, with 9 nucleotides matching TRBD2. The CDR3 has 14 residues. V shed 4 bases, J shed 2 bases, and the junction held 4 bases outside the gene matches. Looked up from germline, CDR1 is SQVTM and CDR2 is ANQGSEA. The CDR3: CSVGRGGVTDTQYF. The DNA of the CDR3 is TGCAGCGTTGGTCGCGGGGGGGTCACAGATACGCAGTATTTT.

This rearrangement joins TRBV5-1 to TRBJ2-3; TRBD2 matches at 12 bases. V shed 0 bases, J shed 3 bases, and the junction held 8 bases outside the gene matches. Germline assignment: CDR1 SGHRS and CDR2 YFSETQ. The length of the CDR3 is 18 residues. The CDR3 region has the DNA TGCGCCAGCAGCTTGGCCCGGCTAGCGGGGGGGTGGACAGATACGCAGTATTTT. As protein: CASSLARLAGGWTDTQYF.

This clonotype showed up just a few times. The chain carries TRBV28 and TRBJ1-2, with 11 bases that match TRBD1. Germline V gene data show CDR1 as MDHEN and CDR2 as SYDVKM. This CDR3 is 20 amino acids long. V shed 6 bases and J 2 bases; nucleotides not matched to a gene: 20. The CDR3 nucleotides are TGTGCCAGCAGCCCTATTCGGATAACCCGGACAGGGGGCTCCAACTATGGCTACACCTTC. Translating gives CASSPIRITRTGGSNYGYTF.

This clonotype was picked up many times. The chain carries TRBV7-9 and TRBJ1-5; D ambiguous. V was clipped by 4 bases and J by 6 bases, with 10 bases between them. Germline V gene data show CDR1 as SEHNR and CDR2 as FQNEAQ (reference sequence). This CDR3 region has 13 residues. For the CDR3, the DNA is TGTGCCAGCAGCTCACGGGCGGGTCAGCCCCAGCATTTT. This codes for CASSSRAGQPQHF. The full variable domain, with the rest looked up from reference TRBV7-9 and TRBJ1-5, is DTGVSQNPRHKITKRGQNVTFRCDPISEHNRLYWYRQTLGQGPEFLTYFQNEAQLEKSRLLSDRFSAERPKGSFSTLEIQRTEQGDSAMYLCASSSRAGQPQHFGDGTRLSIL.

This clonotype was seen a handful of times. This sequence joins TRBV7-8 and TRBJ1-4; 9 nucleotides match TRBD1. The CDR3 spans 16 residues. After removal of 4 bases from V and 5 bases from J, the junction contained 8 bases not matched to a gene. Germline V lookup: CDR1 SGHVS, CDR2 FQNEAQ. Here the CDR3 reads CASSSGQGFRNEKLFF. As DNA, the CDR3 is TGTGCCAGCAGCTCGGGACAGGGTTTTCGAAATGAAAAACTGTTTTTT.

This clonotype was counted ten times or more. V and J are TRBV29-1 and TRBJ2-1; 11 nucleotides match TRBD1. This CDR3 region has 13 residues. CDR1 SQVTM and CDR2 ANQGSEA come from the germline V gene. V lost 7 bases to trimming and J lost 9 bases; unmatched junction nucleotides: 8. Here the CDR3 DNA reads TGCAGCGGACAGGACAGGGGGCATGGTGAGCAGTTCTTC. It is translated as CSGQDRGHGEQFF.

This clonotype occurred a few times. The chain is built from TRBV20-1 and TRBJ2-4; 7 nucleotides agree with TRBD2. The germline V gene encodes CDR1 DFQATT and CDR2 SNEGSKA (reference sequence). V dropped 2 bases and J dropped 2; count of bases not matched to a gene: 3. There are 14 residues in the CDR3. The CDR3 reads CSARRGLTKNIQYF. CDR3 DNA: TGCAGTGCTAGAAGGGGACTAACCAAAAACATTCAGTACTTC.

This clonotype occurred a few times. This sequence joins TRBV4-2 and TRBJ1-6; perhaps TRBD1 as D (5 bases). Germline-derived CDR1 and CDR2 are LGHNA and YNFKEQ. CDR3 size: 17 residues. The V gene lost 4 bases and the J gene lost 10 bases, with 23 bases spanning the gap. CDR3: CASSPTHARDAGSPLHF. CDR3 nucleotide sequence: TGTGCCAGCAGCCCCACTCACGCTCGGGACGCAGGATCACCCCTCCACTTT.

This clonotype was picked up many times. The DNA of the CDR3 is TGTGCCAGCAGCCCCGGACAGTCTGACACCATATATTTT. Translated: CASSPGQSDTIYF. This chain uses TRBV5-6 with TRBJ1-3; D possibly corresponds to TRBD1 (6 bases). CDR3 length: 13 amino acids. Looked up from germline, CDR1 is SGHDT and CDR2 is YYEEEE. With 4 bases removed from V and 8 bases from J, the gap between germline ends came to 13 bases.

This clonotype was counted between two and nine times. The V call is TRBV2, the J call TRBJ2-1, with a tentative D call TRBD1 (6 bases). V shed 7 bases and J shed 4 bases, with 20 bases lying between them. This CDR3 has 16 amino acids. Germline-derived CDR1 and CDR2 are SNHLY and FYNNEI. This CDR3 reads CASTPPGTTYYNEQFF. CDR3 DNA: TGTGCCAGCACTCCGCCCGGGACAACCTATTACAATGAGCAGTTCTTC.

This clonotype was observed a handful of times. V gene TRBV12-3 or TRBV12-4 combines with J gene TRBJ2-1; the D gene is possibly TRBD1 (6 bases). With 6 bases removed from V and 2 bases from J, the gap between germline ends came to 14 bases. This CDR3 comprises 15 residues. The CDR3 loop reads CASRPAGETYNEQFF. The CDR3 DNA reads as TGTGCCAGCAGACCCGCAGGGGAAACCTACAATGAGCAGTTCTTC.